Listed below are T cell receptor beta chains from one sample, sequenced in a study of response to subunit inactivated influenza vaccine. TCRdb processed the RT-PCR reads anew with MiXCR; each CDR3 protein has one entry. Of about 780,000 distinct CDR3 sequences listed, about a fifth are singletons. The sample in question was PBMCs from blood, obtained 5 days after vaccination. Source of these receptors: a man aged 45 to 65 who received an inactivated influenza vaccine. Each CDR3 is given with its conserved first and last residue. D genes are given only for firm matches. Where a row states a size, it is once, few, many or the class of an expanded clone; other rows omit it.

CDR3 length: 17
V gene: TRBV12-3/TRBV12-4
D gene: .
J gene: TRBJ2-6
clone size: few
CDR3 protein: CASNGGGWLAGANVLTF
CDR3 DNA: TGTGCCAGCAACGGGGGCGGATGGCTAGCTGGGGCCAACGTCCTGACTTTC

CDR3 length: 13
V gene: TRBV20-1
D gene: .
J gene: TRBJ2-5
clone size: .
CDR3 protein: CSAEKTRKETQYF
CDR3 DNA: TGCAGTGCTGAAAAGACGAGAAAAGAGACCCAGTACTTC

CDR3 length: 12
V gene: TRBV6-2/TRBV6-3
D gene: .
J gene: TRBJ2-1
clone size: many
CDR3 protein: CASSRTGYEQFF
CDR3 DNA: TGTGCCAGCAGCCGTACAGGGTATGAGCAGTTCTTC

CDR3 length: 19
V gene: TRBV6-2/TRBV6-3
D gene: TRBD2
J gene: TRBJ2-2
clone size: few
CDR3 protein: CASSHALAGFIANTGELFF
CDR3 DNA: TGTGCCAGCAGCCACGCTCTAGCGGGATTCATCGCGAACACCGGGGAGCTGTTTTTT

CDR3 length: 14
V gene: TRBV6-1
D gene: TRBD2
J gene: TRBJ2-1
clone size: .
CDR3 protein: CASGNSGTHNEQFF
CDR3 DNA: TGTGCCAGCGGAAATAGCGGGACGCACAATGAGCAGTTCTTC

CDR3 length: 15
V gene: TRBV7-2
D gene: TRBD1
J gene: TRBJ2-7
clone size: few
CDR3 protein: CASSLTGTARGEQYF
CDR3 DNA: TGTGCCAGCAGCTTAACAGGGACAGCGAGAGGCGAGCAGTACTTC

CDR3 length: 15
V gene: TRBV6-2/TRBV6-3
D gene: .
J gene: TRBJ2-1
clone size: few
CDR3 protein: CASSYWDSSYNEQFF
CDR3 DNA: TGTGCCAGCAGTTATTGGGACTCCTCCTACAATGAGCAGTTCTTC

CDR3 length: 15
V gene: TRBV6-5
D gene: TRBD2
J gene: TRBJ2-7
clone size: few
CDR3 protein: CASSYSVLAGVEQYF
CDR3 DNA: TGTGCCAGCAGTTACTCAGTACTAGCGGGGGTCGAGCAGTACTTC

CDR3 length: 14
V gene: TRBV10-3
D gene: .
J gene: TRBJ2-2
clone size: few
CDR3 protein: CASRGPRGTGELFF
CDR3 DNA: TGTGCCAGCAGGGGACCCCGGGGGACCGGGGAGCTGTTTTTT

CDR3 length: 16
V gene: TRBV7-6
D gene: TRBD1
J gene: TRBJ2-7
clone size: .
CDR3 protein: CASSDQRRDRGGEQYF
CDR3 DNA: TGTGCCAGCAGCGATCAACGCAGGGACAGGGGCGGCGAGCAGTACTTC

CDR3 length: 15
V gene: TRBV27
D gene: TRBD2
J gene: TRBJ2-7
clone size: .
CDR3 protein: CASSLGPSGRYEQYF
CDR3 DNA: TGTGCCAGCAGTTTAGGTCCTAGCGGGAGGTACGAGCAGTACTTC

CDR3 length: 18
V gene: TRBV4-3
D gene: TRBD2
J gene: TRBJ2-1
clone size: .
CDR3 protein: CASSQGLAGGPSYNEQFF
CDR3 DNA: TGCGCCAGCAGCCAAGGACTAGCGGGGGGGCCCTCCTACAATGAGCAGTTCTTC

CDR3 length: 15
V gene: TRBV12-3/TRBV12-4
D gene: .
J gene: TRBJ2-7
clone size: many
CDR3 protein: CASSHTDSFQYEQYF
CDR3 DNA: TGTGCCAGCAGTCATACCGACAGCTTTCAATACGAGCAGTACTTC

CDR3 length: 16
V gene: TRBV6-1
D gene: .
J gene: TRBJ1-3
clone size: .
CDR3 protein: CASSEARAGSGNTIYF
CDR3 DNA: TGTGCCAGCAGTGAAGCGCGGGCAGGCTCTGGAAACACCATATATTTT

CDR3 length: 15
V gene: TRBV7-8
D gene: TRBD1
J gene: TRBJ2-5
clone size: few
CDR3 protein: CASSLRTGDLETQYF
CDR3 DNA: TGTGCCAGCAGCTTGAGGACAGGGGACCTGGAGACCCAGTACTTC

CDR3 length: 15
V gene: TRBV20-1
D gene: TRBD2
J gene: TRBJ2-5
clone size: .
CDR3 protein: CSAKTGTSGRETQYF
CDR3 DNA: TGCAGTGCTAAGACCGGGACTAGCGGGAGGGAGACCCAGTACTTC

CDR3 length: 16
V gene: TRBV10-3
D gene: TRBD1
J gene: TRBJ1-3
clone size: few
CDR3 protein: CAISVNTGVPGNTIYF
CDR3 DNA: TGTGCCATCAGTGTGAACACAGGGGTTCCTGGAAACACCATATATTTT

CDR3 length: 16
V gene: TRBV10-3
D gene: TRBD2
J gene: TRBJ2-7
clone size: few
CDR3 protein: CAISETGPGLVYEQYF
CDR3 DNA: TGTGCCATCAGTGAGACAGGCCCGGGACTAGTTTACGAGCAGTACTTC

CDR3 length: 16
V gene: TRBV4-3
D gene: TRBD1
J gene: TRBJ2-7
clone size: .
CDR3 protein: CASSQEFDRGQSEQYF
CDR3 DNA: TGCGCCAGCAGCCAAGAGTTTGACAGGGGGCAAAGCGAGCAGTACTTC

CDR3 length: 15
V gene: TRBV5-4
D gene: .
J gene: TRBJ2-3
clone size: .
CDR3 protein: CASSPQTTSTDTQYF
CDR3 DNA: TGTGCCAGCAGTCCCCAGACCACAAGCACAGATACGCAGTATTTT

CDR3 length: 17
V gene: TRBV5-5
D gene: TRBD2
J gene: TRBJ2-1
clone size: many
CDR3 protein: CASSYGTSGGSYNEQFF
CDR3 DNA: TGTGCCAGCAGTTACGGGACTAGCGGGGGCTCCTACAATGAGCAGTTCTTC

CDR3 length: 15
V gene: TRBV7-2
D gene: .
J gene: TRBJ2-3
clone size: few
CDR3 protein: CASSLAISGTDTQYF
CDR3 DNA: TGTGCCAGCAGCTTAGCTATTTCGGGCACAGATACGCAGTATTTT

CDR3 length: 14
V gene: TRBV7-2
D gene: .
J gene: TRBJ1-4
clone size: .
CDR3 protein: CASSLGGVDEKLFF
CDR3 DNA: TGTGCCAGCAGCTTAGGGGGGGTGGATGAAAAACTGTTTTTT

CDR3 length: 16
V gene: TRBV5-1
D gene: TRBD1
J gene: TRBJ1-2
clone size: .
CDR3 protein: CASSPAPGQGGYGYTF
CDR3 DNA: TGCGCCAGCAGCCCGGCCCCCGGACAGGGAGGGTATGGCTACACCTTC

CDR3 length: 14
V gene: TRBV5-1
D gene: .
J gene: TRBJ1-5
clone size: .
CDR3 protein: CASSLAWGDQPQHF
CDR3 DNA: TGCGCCAGCAGCTTGGCCTGGGGGGATCAGCCCCAGCATTTT

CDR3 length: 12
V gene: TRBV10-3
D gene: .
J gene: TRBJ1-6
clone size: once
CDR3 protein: CAISDGNSPLHF
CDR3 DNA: TGTGCCATCAGTGACGGAAATTCACCCCTCCACTTT

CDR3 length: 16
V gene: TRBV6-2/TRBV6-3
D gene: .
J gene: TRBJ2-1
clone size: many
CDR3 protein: CASSYSSWGQRNEQFF
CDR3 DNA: TGTGCCAGCAGTTACTCGAGTTGGGGACAAAGGAATGAGCAGTTCTTC

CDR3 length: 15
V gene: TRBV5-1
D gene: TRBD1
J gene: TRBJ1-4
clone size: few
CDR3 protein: CASSRGDSKNEKLFF
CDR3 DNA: TGCGCCAGCAGCCGGGGGGACAGCAAAAATGAAAAACTGTTTTTT

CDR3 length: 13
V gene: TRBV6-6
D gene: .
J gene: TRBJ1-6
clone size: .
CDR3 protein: CASSPRDGSPLHF
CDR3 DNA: TGTGCCAGCAGTCCTCGTGATGGTTCACCCCTCCACTTT

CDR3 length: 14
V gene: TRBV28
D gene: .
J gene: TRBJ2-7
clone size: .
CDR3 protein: CASRTATDSYEQYF
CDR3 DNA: TGTGCCAGCAGAACAGCGACTGACTCCTACGAGCAGTACTTC

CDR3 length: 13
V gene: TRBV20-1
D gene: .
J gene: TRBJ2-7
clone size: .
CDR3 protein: CSAPRTLGNEQYF
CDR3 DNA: TGCAGTGCTCCTCGGACCCTTGGGAACGAGCAGTACTTC

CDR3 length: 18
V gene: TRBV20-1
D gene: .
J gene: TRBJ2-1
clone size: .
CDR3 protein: CSARVLPQGDYSYNEQFF
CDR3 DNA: TGCAGTGCTAGAGTTCTCCCACAGGGAGATTACTCCTACAATGAGCAGTTCTTC

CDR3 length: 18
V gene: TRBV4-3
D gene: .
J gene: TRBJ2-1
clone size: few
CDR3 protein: CASSQAGGTYYSYNEQFF
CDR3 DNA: TGCGCCAGCAGCCAAGCGGGCGGGACCTATTACTCCTACAATGAGCAGTTCTTC

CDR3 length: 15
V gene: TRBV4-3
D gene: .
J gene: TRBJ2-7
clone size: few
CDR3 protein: CASSQKHSTPYEQYF
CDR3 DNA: TGCGCCAGCAGCCAAAAGCACTCTACCCCCTACGAGCAGTACTTC

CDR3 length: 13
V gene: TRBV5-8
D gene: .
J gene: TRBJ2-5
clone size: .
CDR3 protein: CASSPPGFETQYF
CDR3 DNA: TGTGCCAGCAGCCCGCCGGGGTTCGAGACCCAGTACTTC

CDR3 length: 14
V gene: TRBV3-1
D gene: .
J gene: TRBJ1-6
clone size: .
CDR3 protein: CASSQEGRTSPLHF
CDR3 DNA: TGTGCCAGCAGCCAAGAAGGGCGGACTTCACCCCTCCACTTT

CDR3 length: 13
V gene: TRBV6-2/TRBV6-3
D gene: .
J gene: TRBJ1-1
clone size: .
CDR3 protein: CASSYGLHTEAFF
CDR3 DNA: TGTGCCAGCAGTTACGGGCTACACACTGAAGCTTTCTTT

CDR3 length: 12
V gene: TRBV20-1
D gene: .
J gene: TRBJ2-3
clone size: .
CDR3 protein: CSGWGAQDTQYF
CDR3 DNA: TGCAGTGGGTGGGGGGCCCAAGATACGCAGTATTTT

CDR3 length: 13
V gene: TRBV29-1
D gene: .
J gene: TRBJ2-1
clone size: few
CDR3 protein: CSGRAGTYNEQFF
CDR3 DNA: TGCAGCGGGAGGGCGGGGACGTACAATGAGCAGTTCTTC

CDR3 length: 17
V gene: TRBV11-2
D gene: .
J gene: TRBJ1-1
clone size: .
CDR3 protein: CASSLDAGRVGNTEAFF
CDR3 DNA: TGTGCCAGCAGCTTAGATGCGGGCAGGGTTGGAAACACTGAAGCTTTCTTT

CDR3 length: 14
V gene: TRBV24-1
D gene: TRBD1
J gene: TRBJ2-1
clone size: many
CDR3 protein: CATSDPTGGYEQFF
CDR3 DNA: TGTGCCACCAGTGATCCAACAGGGGGCTATGAGCAGTTCTTC